This entry lists 20 T cell receptor beta chains sequenced from one sample in a study of neurological immune-mediated disorders (dated by TCRdb to between 2019 and 2020). The sample's time point label is to be understood as: longitudinal time-point 3. The library was built by means of 5' RACE. The instrument was an Illumina HiSeq 2500. TCRdb took the public reads, trimmed them with fastp at Q25, ran MiXCR for clone calling and kept in-frame beta chains. Every distinct CDR3 protein forms one entry, paired with its most common genes and DNA. This sample lists roughly 45,000 distinct CDR3 sequences; less than 15% were detected once. The leading ten clones occupy around 10% of the sample. The sample taken for sequencing was PBMCs. All receptors derive from a man under 40 in good health.

This clonotype occurred many times. This chain uses TRBV5-1 with TRBJ2-3, with a tentative D call TRBD2 (5 bases). V was pared by 3 bases and J by 2 bases, with 13 bases between. This CDR3 is 15 amino acids long. Germline CDR1 is SGHRS and CDR2 is YFSETQ. The CDR3 is CASSYLAGYTDTQYF. As DNA, the CDR3 is TGCGCCAGCAGCTACCTGGCGGGCTACACAGATACGCAGTATTTT.

In this sample, this clonotype turned up many times. V gene TRBV20-1 combines with J gene TRBJ1-2; D is uncertain. The CDR3 consists of 12 residues. Germline lookup yields CDR1 DFQATT and CDR2 SNEGSKA (reference sequence). With 3 bases removed from V and 4 bases from J, the gap between germline ends came to 9 bases. The chain's CDR3 is CSARAEAYGYTF. The CDR3 coding sequence is TGCAGTGCTAGGGCGGAGGCCTATGGCTACACCTTC.

This clonotype is classed as medium-sized. This rearrangement joins TRBV20-1 to TRBJ2-1; D remains ambiguous. The CDR3 runs to 15 residues. Trimming stripped 2 bases from V and 0 bases from J, with 11 bases between. Per the germline V gene, CDR1 is DFQATT and CDR2 is SNEGSKA (reference sequence). The DNA for the CDR3 is TGCAGTGCTAGAAGAGGACCGAACTCCTACAATGAGCAGTTCTTC. Protein product: CSARRGPNSYNEQFF.

This clonotype was recorded at least ten times. The gene calls are TRBV12-5 and TRBJ2-7, with TRBD1 identical over 8 bases. V shed 0 bases, J shed 3 bases, and the junction held 10 bases outside the gene matches. This CDR3 has 17 amino acids. CDR1 and CDR2 (germline): LGHNT, FRNRAP. The DNA of the CDR3 is TGTGCTAGTGGTTTGGTATGTTACAGGACAGGGAACTACGAGCAGTACTTC. It yields the protein CASGLVCYRTGNYEQYF.

By share, this clonotype counts as medium-sized. The chain recombines TRBV5-1 with TRBJ2-1; D ambiguous. Trimming took off 0 bases at V and 5 bases at J, with 6 bases between the two ends. This CDR3 has 13 residues. Germline CDR1 SGHRS, CDR2 YFSETQ. The CDR3 coding sequence is TGCGCCAGCAGCTTGGACTACGACAATGAGCAGTTCTTC. Encoded protein: CASSLDYDNEQFF.

The sample holds many counts of this clonotype. CDR3 DNA: TGCAGTGCTAGAAATACGGGAGGGCCTTTCACAGATACGCAGTATTTT. Encoded protein: CSARNTGGPFTDTQYF. This chain links TRBV20-1 with TRBJ2-3; 8 nucleotides agree with TRBD2. The CDR3 has 16 residues. Losses at the gene ends were 2 bases for V and 2 bases for J; bases not matched to a gene: 9. The germline CDR1 and CDR2 sequences are DFQATT and SNEGSKA (reference sequence).

This clonotype came up many times. The V call is TRBV11-1, the J call TRBJ2-5; 8 nucleotides match TRBD1. V lost 2 bases and J lost 2; bases outside the gene matches: 7. This CDR3 comprises 16 residues. The germline gives CDR1 SGHAT, CDR2 FQDESV (reference sequence). Written as DNA, the CDR3 is TGTGCCAGCAGCTTATATGGACAGGGCCAACAAGAGACCCAGTACTTC. Its translation: CASSLYGQGQQETQYF.

The V call is TRBV20-1, the J call TRBJ2-5; unclear D gene. The CDR3 length is 10 residues. The germline CDR1 and CDR2 sequences are DFQATT and SNEGSKA (reference sequence). Trimming took off 4 bases at V and 3 bases at J, with 3 bases between the two ends. CDR3 protein: CSAKKETQYF. The CDR3 region has the DNA TGCAGTGCTAAGAAAGAGACCCAGTACTTC.

This clonotype was found many times. The chain carries TRBV5-1 and TRBJ2-7; D possibly corresponds to TRBD1 (6 bases). The CDR3 length is 15 residues. Trimming cost V 2 bases and J 0 bases, with 12 bases left between them. The germline V gene encodes CDR1 SGHRS and CDR2 YFSETQ. CDR3 residues: CASSFGQISSYEQYF. In DNA, the CDR3 is TGCGCCAGCAGCTTCGGACAGATTAGCTCCTACGAGCAGTACTTC.

This clonotype was counted at least ten times. The chain links TRBV11-2 to TRBJ2-7; perhaps TRBD2 as D (6 bases). V was clipped by 1 base and J by 3 bases, with 7 bases between them. This CDR3 comprises 13 residues. Germline V gives CDR1 SGHAT, CDR2 FQNNGV. The CDR3 DNA is TGTGCCAGCAGCTTAGGCGGGAACTACGAGCAGTACTTC. Protein product: CASSLGGNYEQYF.

Ten or more counts support this clonotype. The chain carries TRBV3-1 and TRBJ2-3, with unresolved D. CDR1 LGHDT and CDR2 YNNKEL come from the germline V gene (reference sequence). The V end was cut by 3 bases, the J end by 3 bases, with 1 base between. The CDR3 extends over 11 amino acids. The CDR3 reads CASSQTDTQYF. The DNA of the CDR3 is TGTGCCAGCAGCCAGACAGATACGCAGTATTTT.

In its sample, this clonotype was seen many times. The chain employs TRBV27 and TRBJ1-1, with 7 bases identical to TRBD1. The CDR3 totals 13 residues. V dropped 7 bases and J dropped 10; count of bases not matched to a gene: 12. Looked up from germline, CDR1 is MNHEY and CDR2 is SMNVEV (reference sequence). CDR3 in amino acids: CASKDRDIPRAFF. DNA of the CDR3: TGTGCCAGCAAAGACAGGGATATCCCTCGAGCTTTCTTT.

The sample holds many counts of this clonotype. V usage is TRBV5-5 and J usage is TRBJ1-4; D gene uncertain. The germline V gene encodes CDR1 SGHKS and CDR2 YYEKEE (reference sequence). Trimming shortened V by 2 bases and J by 6 bases, and 11 bases separated the two germline ends. The CDR3 is made up of 14 amino acids. The chain's CDR3 is CASSFSPGDEKLFF. Written as DNA, the CDR3 is TGTGCCAGCAGCTTCTCCCCCGGGGATGAAAAACTGTTTTTT.

This clonotype was seen repeatedly, ten times or more. The chain carries TRBV28 and TRBJ2-5, with D possibly being TRBD1 or TRBD2 (5 bases each). V was pared by 6 bases and J by 0 bases, with 14 bases between. CDR3 length: 15 residues. Germline CDR1 MDHEN, CDR2 SYDVKM. The CDR3: CASSLGRAYQETQYF. CDR3 bases: TGTGCCAGCAGCCTGGGGCGGGCGTACCAAGAGACCCAGTACTTC. The whole variable domain, filled in from reference TRBV28 and TRBJ2-5, reads DVKVTQSSRYLVKRTGEKVFLECVQDMDHENMFWYRQDPGLGLRLIYFSYDVKMKEKGDIPEGYSVSREKKERFSLILESASTNQTSMYLCASSLGRAYQETQYFGPGTRLLVL.

This clonotype was detected ten times or more. The J gene is TRBJ2-7, the V gene TRBV7-6, with TRBD1 identical over 10 bases. The CDR3 runs to 15 residues. Germline V gives CDR1 SGHVS, CDR2 FNYEAQ. The J segment lost 1 base and the V segment lost 3 bases, leaving 3 bases of the junction unmatched. The CDR3 is CASSLDRGNSYEQYF. In DNA, the CDR3 is TGTGCCAGCAGCTTGGACAGGGGGAATTCCTACGAGCAGTACTTC.

In its sample, this clonotype is medium-sized. CDR3: CASSLAGSSYNEQFF. Here the CDR3 DNA reads TGCGCCAGCAGCTTGGCAGGGAGCTCCTACAATGAGCAGTTCTTC. This sequence joins TRBV5-1 and TRBJ2-1; D assignment may be TRBD1 or TRBD2 (5 bases each). Trimming removed 0 bases from V and 0 bases from J, with 7 bases in between. The germline V gene encodes CDR1 SGHRS and CDR2 YFSETQ. This CDR3 has 15 amino acids.

This clonotype was counted at least ten times. The chain recombines TRBV7-3 with TRBJ2-3, with 7 positions matching TRBD2. CDR1 and CDR2 (germline): SGHTA, FQGTGA. The CDR3 runs to 14 residues. With V trimmed by 4 bases and J by 6 bases, 7 bases remained unmatched. CDR3 bases: TGTGCCAGCAGCTCTGGACTAGAGAAGGATACGCAGTATTTT. This sequence encodes CASSSGLEKDTQYF.

This clonotype was counted many times. This chain uses TRBV5-1 with TRBJ1-2; TRBD1 matches 7 bases. V was clipped by 3 bases and J by 3 bases; unmatched bases: 20. This CDR3 has 19 amino acids. CDR1 is SGHRS and CDR2 is YFSETQ in the germline V gene. The CDR3 sequence: CASSSPRVAAEGADYGYTF. The DNA of the CDR3 is TGCGCCAGCAGCTCCCCACGTGTCGCCGCAGAGGGGGCTGACTATGGCTACACCTTC.

This clonotype was picked up many times. The rearrangement joins TRBV28 to TRBJ2-3; D remains ambiguous. CDR3 length equals 12 residues. CDR1 and CDR2 (germline): MDHEN, SYDVKM. Between the trimmed V and J ends, which lost 6 bases and 0 bases, there was a span of 4 bases. DNA of the CDR3: TGTGCCAGCAGGACAAGCACAGATACGCAGTATTTT. Translated: CASRTSTDTQYF.

This clonotype appeared a few times. The chain is built from TRBV12-3 or TRBV12-4 and TRBJ2-7, with 15 bases that match TRBD2. The V gene end was trimmed by 7 bases and the J gene end by 7 bases; junction bases not matched to a gene: 11. The CDR3 runs 16 residues. CDR3 amino acids: CASKIGLAGGPSEQYF. The DNA for the CDR3 is TGTGCCAGCAAGATTGGACTAGCGGGAGGGCCGTCGGAGCAGTACTTC.